This paragraph reports one TCR beta chain. Data came from immunoSEQ multiplex PCR; TCRdb stores just in-frame clones and leaves some out. This repertoire shows about 95,000 clones, about 82% found once; its top ten account for 15% to 20%. This entry belongs to a study of control samples from healthy donors and cancer patients. The CDR3 is 15 amino acids. Per the germline V gene, CDR1 is MDHEN and CDR2 is SYDVKM. Trimming took 5 bases from V and 6 from J, leaving 20 bases between them. The sequencing sample was made of blood. J is TRBJ2-7 and V is TRBV28; D perhaps matches TRBD1 (6 bases). This TCR was sampled from a man aged 30 to 45 in good health. The CDR3 sequence is CASSPAGTPIPEQYF. In nucleotides, the CDR3 is TGTGCCAGCAGTCCCGCCGGGACACCCATCCCCGAGCAGTACTTC.